A selection of T cell receptor beta chains follows, all from one sample in a study of blood T cell repertoires in COVID-19. Sequenced by immunoSEQ multiplex PCR; TCRdb stores in-frame clones only, minus some. The sample carries 150,000 or so clones, around 84% recorded once. What was sequenced was peripheral blood. These receptors all come from a woman aged 55-69 years with acute or convalescent COVID-19. CDR3s include the opening cysteine and the closing phenylalanine or tryptophan. A D gene is named only where the DNA matches it firmly. Only part of the rows carry a size: once, few, many, or a class if the clone is expanded.

D gene,J gene,V gene,clone size,CDR3 DNA,CDR3 protein
.,TRBJ1-6,TRBV24-1,.,TGTGCCACCAGGCGAGGGAACCTCTATAATTCACCCCTCCACTTT,CATRRGNLYNSPLHF
.,TRBJ2-2,TRBV13,.,TGTGCCAGCCATCCCGGGCAGGGATATAACACCGGGGAGCTGTTTTTT,CASHPGQGYNTGELFF
.,TRBJ1-1,TRBV6-5,few,TGTGCCAGCAGCGACGACAGTAACACTGAAGCTTTCTTT,CASSDDSNTEAFF
.,TRBJ1-3,TRBV19,.,TGTGCCAGTAGCCTCTCTGGAAACACCATATATTTT,CASSLSGNTIYF
.,TRBJ2-1,TRBV3-1/TRBV3-2,.,TGTGCCAGCAGCCCCAAAGCAAGGAGTAGCGTGGTTGGTGGCAATGAGCAGTTCTTC,CASSPKARSSVVGGNEQFF
TRBD1,TRBJ1-3,TRBV7-9,.,TGTGCCAGCAGCTCCGACAGGGTTTCCGGAAACACCATATATTTT,CASSSDRVSGNTIYF
.,TRBJ1-5,TRBV7-8,.,TGTGCCAGCAGCTGGGGGGTCGGCAATCAGCCCCAGCATTTT,CASSWGVGNQPQHF
TRBD2,TRBJ2-1,TRBV6-5,.,TGTGCCAGCAGTTCGACTAGCTCCATCGAGCAGTTCTTC,CASSSTSSIEQFF
.,TRBJ1-2,TRBV28,once,TGTGCCAGCAGCGCTCCGGGGGGGTTGGACTATGGCTACACCTTC,CASSAPGGLDYGYTF
.,TRBJ2-7,TRBV24-1,.,TGTGCCACCACTCCCCCGCAGGGGTCCAAATCCCCATACTGGATCTACGAGCAGTACTTC,CATTPPQGSKSPYWIYEQYF
.,TRBJ2-1,TRBV12-2,.,TGTGCAAGTCGCTCATTCGGGTTGACCTACAATGAGCAGTTCTTC,CASRSFGLTYNEQFF
.,TRBJ2-7,TRBV28,.,TGTGCCAGCAGTTTAAGGGGGGGGATCTCCTACGAGCAGTACTTC,CASSLRGGISYEQYF
TRBD1,TRBJ1-2,TRBV12-3/TRBV12-4,.,TGTGCCAGCAACCGACAGGGTTCCTATGGCTACACCTTC,CASNRQGSYGYTF
TRBD1,TRBJ2-7,TRBV4-3,.,TGCGCCAGCAGCCAGGGCAGGGGGCTCAACGAGCAGTACTTC,CASSQGRGLNEQYF
TRBD1,TRBJ1-2,TRBV6-6,.,TGTGCCAGCAGTTACGGTCGGACAGGGTTGAACTATGGCTACACCTTC,CASSYGRTGLNYGYTF